These T cell receptor beta chains were read from a single sample in a study of cytomegalovirus exposure and HLA in healthy donors. Only in-frame clones appear in the TCRdb table, and some are missing; sequencing was by immunoSEQ multiplex PCR. The data show about 79,000 clones, with 74% seen just once and over 7.5% held by the top ten. Sequencing was performed on PBMCs. These receptors all stem from a man in his forties in good health and CMV-seropositive. Both conserved end residues are part of each CDR3.

j_call	v_call	cdr3_aa
TRBJ2-7	TRBV5-1	CASTRAGTGVYEQYF
TRBJ2-2	TRBV7-9	CASSSQGQNTGELFF
TRBJ1-1	TRBV21-1	CASSKVPDMNTEAFF
TRBJ2-1	TRBV9	CASSGESGGSHNEQFF
TRBJ1-3	TRBV5-6	CASSYISRDTIYF
TRBJ2-1	TRBV30	CAWSVGLAIHNEQFF
TRBJ1-5	TRBV28	CASSSGVYSNQPQHF
TRBJ1-5	TRBV18	CASSPPSGSSNQPQHF
TRBJ1-4	TRBV2	CASSERTSEKLFF
TRBJ1-2	TRBV6-4	CASTLTDLLYGYTF
TRBJ1-4	TRBV27	CASRLVATNEKLFF
TRBJ1-5	TRBV2	CASRGQGQPQHF